Listed here are 18 T cell receptor beta chains from one sample, sequenced in a study of identical twins. TCRdb itself ran the 5' RACE reads through MiXCR, one entry per CDR3 protein. The table lists 400,000 to 500,000 distinct CDR3 sequences, about a fifth of them singletons. Material: naive T cells sorted from blood. The receptors shown here come from a man aged 45-65 years in good health.

This chain links TRBV12-3 or TRBV12-4 with TRBJ2-7, with D tentatively TRBD1 (6 bases). The CDR3 length is 15 residues. Trimming took off 3 bases at V and 2 bases at J, with 14 bases between the two ends. CDR3 in DNA: TGTGCCAGCAGTTTTCAGGGGCGACGAACCTACGAGCAGTACTTC. Amino acids: CASSFQGRRTYEQYF.

This clonotype was seen ten or more times. The V call is TRBV20-1, the J call TRBJ2-7, with 8 bases identical to TRBD2. V shed 0 bases, J shed 4 bases, and the junction held 14 bases outside the gene matches. Germline V lookup: CDR1 DFQATT, CDR2 SNEGSKA (reference sequence). The CDR3 sequence is 17 residues long. CDR3 in DNA: TGCAGTGCTAGAGATCTCGGGAAGGGACTAGGAACATACGAGCAGTACTTC. It translates to CSARDLGKGLGTYEQYF.

Here the CDR3 reads CSASFNERYSYNEQFF. In DNA, the CDR3 is TGCAGTGCTAGTTTCAATGAGAGGTACTCCTACAATGAGCAGTTCTTC. The gene calls are TRBV20-1 and TRBJ2-1; D uncertain. V was trimmed by 3 bases and J by 0 bases, leaving 15 bases between them. This CDR3 is built from 16 residues. From germline, CDR1 is DFQATT and CDR2 SNEGSKA (reference sequence).

This clonotype occurred a few times. The chain has TRBV5-1 and TRBJ1-1, with a tentative D call TRBD1 (6 bases). The CDR3 loop spans 14 amino acids. V was cut by 4 bases and J by 2 bases, with 12 bases left in between. The germline V gene has CDR1 SGHRS and CDR2 YFSETQ. CDR3 DNA sequence: TGCGCCAGCAGCGGCAGGGGAGGAAACACTGAAGCTTTCTTT. It encodes CASSGRGGNTEAFF.

The chain couples TRBV12-3 or TRBV12-4 to TRBJ1-2; 11 bases align to TRBD1. V shed 6 bases, J shed 4 bases, and the junction held 13 bases outside the gene matches. CDR3 size: 17 residues. The DNA for the CDR3 is TGTGCCAGCAGCGATTCTCCGGGACAGGGGGGGGTCTATGGCTACACCTTC. This gives the protein CASSDSPGQGGVYGYTF.

The chain joins TRBV6-2 or TRBV6-3 to TRBJ2-5; D may be TRBD1 or TRBD2 (6 bases each). Per germline, CDR1 MNHEY and CDR2 SVGEGT. Trimming left V 0 bases short and J 5 bases short, with 13 bases between. The length of the CDR3 is 15 residues. Here the CDR3 DNA reads TGTGCCAGCAGTTACTCTGGGGGGCCCGGGGAGACCCAGTACTTC. Protein sequence: CASSYSGGPGETQYF.

In this sample, this clonotype turned up many times. This CDR3 is CASTLQTTGVDYEQYF. In nucleotides, the CDR3 is TGTGCCAGCACCCTCCAAACAACGGGGGTTGACTACGAGCAGTACTTC. This chain joins TRBV5-6 and TRBJ2-7; D is possibly TRBD2 (6 bases). Trimming removed 6 bases from V and 3 bases from J, with 22 bases in between. The CDR3 is made up of 16 amino acids. Germline V gene lookup returns CDR1 SGHDT and CDR2 YYEEEE.

The chain links TRBV4-1 to TRBJ2-4; 8 nucleotides agree with TRBD2. The CDR3 contains 19 residues. The V segment lost 0 bases and the J segment 0 bases; nucleotides outside the gene matches: 10. Looked up from germline, CDR1 is MGHRA and CDR2 is YSYEKL. The CDR3 DNA follows: TGCGCCAGCAGCCAAGAGGATAGCGGGACCACCTTAGCCAAAAACATTCAGTACTTC. It is translated as CASSQEDSGTTLAKNIQYF.

The chain recombines TRBV30 with TRBJ2-3, with 9 nucleotides matching TRBD2. Germline lookup yields CDR1 GTSNPN and CDR2 SVGIG (reference sequence). The CDR3 is 14 residues long. V was clipped by 7 bases and J by 0 bases; unmatched bases: 5. The CDR3 region is CAFVAGASTDTQYF. The CDR3, as DNA: TGTGCCTTTGTAGCGGGAGCCAGCACAGATACGCAGTATTTT.

This clonotype was found many times. DNA for the CDR3: TGCAGCGTTGGGGCCACAGGGGTCATGAACACTGAAGCTTTCTTT. Its protein is CSVGATGVMNTEAFF. The chain is built from TRBV29-1 and TRBJ1-1, with TRBD1 identical over 7 bases. The V segment lost 4 bases and the J segment 0 bases; nucleotides outside the gene matches: 8. Looked up from germline, CDR1 is SQVTM and CDR2 is ANQGSEA. The CDR3 runs 15 residues.

This clonotype was seen more than once but under ten times. This chain joins TRBV6-5 and TRBJ2-7; D might be TRBD1 or TRBD2, each matching 5 bases. Per the germline V gene, CDR1 is MNHEY and CDR2 is SVGAGI. The V and J ends lost 4 bases and 2 bases respectively, with 21 bases between them. This CDR3 contains 17 residues. The CDR3 DNA sequence: TGTGCCAGCAGTTCTACAGCCTCGGGACGTATCCCCTACGAGCAGTACTTC. This translates into CASSSTASGRIPYEQYF.

This clonotype was found a few times. The chain links TRBV4-1 to TRBJ1-3; D is possibly TRBD1 (6 bases). This CDR3 region has 16 residues. The germline CDR1 and CDR2 sequences are MGHRA and YSYEKL. The ends were cut back, 0 bases at V and 2 bases at J, with 11 bases in the middle. CDR3 loop: CASSQERAGAGNTIYF. As DNA, the CDR3 is TGCGCCAGCAGCCAAGAAAGGGCAGGGGCTGGAAACACCATATATTTT.

This chain links TRBV14 with TRBJ2-7; D gene ambiguous. In germline, CDR1 is SGHDN, CDR2 FVKESK. CDR3 length: 14 amino acids. V was cut by 5 bases and J by 0 bases, with 11 bases left in between. CDR3 sequence reads: CASSTLEPSYEQYF. The CDR3 bases are TGTGCCAGCAGCACACTCGAGCCCTCCTACGAGCAGTACTTC.

This clonotype showed up just a few times. V gene TRBV7-3 combines with J gene TRBJ2-1, with 10 bases that match TRBD2. The ends lost 4 bases at V and 4 bases at J; junction bases unmatched: 13. This CDR3 is built from 18 residues. The germline gives CDR1 SGHTA, CDR2 FQGTGA. The CDR3 reads CASSSLPRTSGFYNEQFF. The CDR3 nucleotides read TGTGCCAGCAGCTCTCTCCCGAGGACTAGCGGATTTTACAATGAGCAGTTCTTC. The full variable domain, its missing parts supplied by reference TRBV7-3 and TRBJ2-1, is GAGVSQTPSNKVTEKGKYVELRCDPISGHTALYWYRQSLGQGPEFLIYFQGTGAADDSGLPNDRFFAVRPEGSVSTLKIQRTERGDSAVYLCASSSLPRTSGFYNEQFFGPGTRLTVL.

Ten or more counts support this clonotype. The chain joins TRBV7-6 to TRBJ2-5, with a weak D call TRBD1 (5 bases). Germline loops: CDR1 SGHVS, CDR2 FNYEAQ. Trimming shortened V by 1 base and J by 4 bases, and 10 bases separated the two germline ends. This CDR3 has 14 amino acids. CDR3: CASSLGFQGETQYF. The CDR3 nucleotides read TGTGCCAGCAGCTTAGGTTTCCAGGGAGAGACCCAGTACTTC.

This clonotype has only a few counts. The chain carries TRBV5-5 and TRBJ2-7; TRBD1 matches at 7 bases. The CDR3 loop spans 15 amino acids. Germline assignment: CDR1 SGHKS and CDR2 YYEKEE (reference sequence). V trimming: 4 bases; J trimming: 0 bases; junction bases outside the gene matches: 7. The CDR3 region is CASSTGTDSSYEQYF. In DNA, the CDR3 is TGTGCCAGCAGCACCGGGACAGACAGCTCCTACGAGCAGTACTTC.

The gene calls are TRBV30 and TRBJ2-5, with 8 bases aligning to TRBD2. Germline V gene lookup returns CDR1 GTSNPN and CDR2 SVGIG (reference sequence). The junction had 6 bases not matched to a gene; V was cut back by 4 bases and J by 5 bases. The CDR3 loop spans 13 amino acids. As DNA, the CDR3 is TGTGCCTGGAATTCCCCGGGGGGGGAGACCCAGTACTTC. This gives the protein CAWNSPGGETQYF.

This clonotype has at least ten counts. V usage is TRBV5-4 and J usage is TRBJ1-2; perhaps TRBD1 as D (6 bases). The CDR3 has 13 amino acids. CDR1 and CDR2 (germline): SGHNT, YYREEE (reference sequence). The ends were cut back, 3 bases at V and 7 bases at J, with 13 bases in the middle. CDR3 amino acids: CASSSPQGSGYTF. CDR3 coding DNA: TGTGCCAGCAGCTCTCCACAGGGTTCTGGCTACACCTTC.